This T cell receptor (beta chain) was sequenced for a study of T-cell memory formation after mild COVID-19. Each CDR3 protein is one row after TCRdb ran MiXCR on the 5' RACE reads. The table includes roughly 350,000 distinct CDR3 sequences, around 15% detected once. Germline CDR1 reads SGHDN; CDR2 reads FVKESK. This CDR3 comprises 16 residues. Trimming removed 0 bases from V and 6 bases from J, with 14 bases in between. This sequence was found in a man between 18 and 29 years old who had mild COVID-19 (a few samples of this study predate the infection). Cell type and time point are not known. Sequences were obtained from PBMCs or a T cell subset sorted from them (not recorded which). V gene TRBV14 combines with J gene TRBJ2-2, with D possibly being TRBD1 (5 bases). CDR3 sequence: CASSQDPAGQAGELFF. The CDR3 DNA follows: TGTGCCAGCAGCCAAGATCCGGCAGGGCAGGCCGGGGAGCTGTTTTTT.